Listed below are T cell receptor beta chains from one sample, sequenced in a study of blood T cells in healthy people across ages. Each CDR3 protein gets one entry after TCRdb re-called the 5' RACE reads with MiXCR. The sample records under 750,000 distinct CDR3 sequences, 40% to 50% being singletons. The sequenced material came from blood. These receptors were obtained from a man aged 80 or over in good health. CDR3s include the opening cysteine and the closing phenylalanine or tryptophan. Each record gives: clone size, D gene, J gene, V gene, CDR3 DNA, CDR3 protein. The D gene is left open where the match is weak. Expanded clones are given a class, and other clones once, few, many or no size at all.

>.|.|TRBJ2-7|TRBV7-9
TGTGCCAGCAGCCTATACCCCAAGGGACGGAGTGGATTCTACGAGCAGTACTTC
CASSLYPKGRSGFYEQYF
>.|TRBD2|TRBJ2-1|TRBV9
TGTGCCAGCAGCGTAGGCGGCGGGAGTTACAATGAGCAGTTCTTC
CASSVGGGSYNEQFF
>.|TRBD2|TRBJ2-1|TRBV7-9
TGTGCCAGCAGCATGGGAGGAGCGGGAGTGGATGAGCAGTTCTTC
CASSMGGAGVDEQFF
>.|TRBD1|TRBJ1-2|TRBV5-1
TGCGCCAGCAGCGCGGACAGGGTCTTGTGGGGCTACACCTTC
CASSADRVLWGYTF
>many|TRBD1|TRBJ2-3|TRBV29-1
TGCAGCGAGACACAGGGGGGCGATACGCAGTATTTT
CSETQGGDTQYF
>.|.|TRBJ2-2|TRBV29-1
TGCAGCGTTTCTCGGGGCACCGGGGAGCTGTTTTTT
CSVSRGTGELFF
>.|.|TRBJ2-7|TRBV30
TGTGCCTGGACGTCTAGCTTCAGCTCCTACGAGCAGTACTTC
CAWTSSFSSYEQYF
>few|.|TRBJ2-1|TRBV3-1
TGTGCCAGCAGCCAAAATAGGGGATCGATGTACAATGAGCAGTTCTTC
CASSQNRGSMYNEQFF
>.|.|TRBJ2-4|TRBV3-1
TGTGCCAGCAGCCTTCAAGGGCAGGGGCTCAAAAACATTCAGTACTTC
CASSLQGQGLKNIQYF
>.|TRBD1|TRBJ2-3|TRBV29-1
TGCAGCGTTGATAGGGGGCGGGCAGATACGCAGTATTTT
CSVDRGRADTQYF
>.|.|TRBJ1-1|TRBV7-9
TGTGCCAGCAGCTTTTCGACCGGGAAAGGTGGTGAAGCTTTCTTT
CASSFSTGKGGEAFF
>.|TRBD1|TRBJ2-5|TRBV7-3
TGTGCCAGCAGCCCCACGGACAGGGGAGGTGGGACCCAGTACTTC
CASSPTDRGGGTQYF
>.|.|TRBJ1-2|TRBV28
TGTGCCGGCAGCAGAACCACAGCGGGGCTGGGCTACACCTTC
CAGSRTTAGLGYTF
>.|.|TRBJ2-1|TRBV20-1
TGCAGTGCTAGACGACTAGTAGGGGCCAATGAGCAGTTCTTC
CSARRLVGANEQFF
>few|.|TRBJ1-6|TRBV12-3/TRBV12-4
TGTGCCAGCAGTTTAGGAACGGCGTATCATTCACCCCTCCACTTT
CASSLGTAYHSPLHF
>many|TRBD1|TRBJ2-3|TRBV6-5
TGTGCCAGCAGTAATGGACAGGGGGCTATAGATACGCAGTATTTT
CASSNGQGAIDTQYF
>.|.|TRBJ2-3|TRBV3-1
TGTGCCAGCAGCCAGGGCGGCCGTACGCAGTATTTT
CASSQGGRTQYF
>few|.|TRBJ2-3|TRBV20-1
TGCAGTGCCACTAGGGGGAGAGCGGCAGATACGCAGTATTTT
CSATRGRAADTQYF
>.|.|TRBJ2-7|TRBV5-1
TGCGCCAGCAGCTCCGGCCAACAGGGTCAACCGTACTTC
CASSSGQQGQPYF
>.|.|TRBJ1-6|TRBV12-3/TRBV12-4
TGTGCCAGCAGTTTAGGGGGCTATAATTCACCCCTCCACTTT
CASSLGGYNSPLHF
>.|.|TRBJ2-5|TRBV7-2
TGTGCCAGCAGCCCGGCAAGGGCCGGCCAAGAGACCCAGTACTTC
CASSPARAGQETQYF
>few|.|TRBJ2-1|TRBV7-2
TGTGCCAGCAGCTTAAGGGCCCTACGCACCTACAATGAGCAGTTCTTC
CASSLRALRTYNEQFF
>.|.|TRBJ2-1|TRBV13
TGTGCCAGCAGCTATGGGGGGTTAAACAATGAGCAGTTCTTC
CASSYGGLNNEQFF
>once|.|TRBJ1-2|TRBV6-5
TGTGCCAGCAGCCGGACCGGTTTTAACTATGGCTACACCTTC
CASSRTGFNYGYTF
>.|TRBD1|TRBJ1-1|TRBV4-3
TGCGCCAGCAGCCAGGACAGGGGTCGGTGGACTGAAGCTTTCTTT
CASSQDRGRWTEAFF
>few|.|TRBJ2-3|TRBV10-3
TGTGCCATCAGGAAAGTAATTTCAGATACGCAGTATTTT
CAIRKVISDTQYF
>few|.|TRBJ2-1|TRBV20-1
TGCAGTGCTAGAGATGGGAGGGGGGCTAGCAATGAGCAGTTCTTC
CSARDGRGASNEQFF
>.|.|TRBJ2-5|TRBV4-1
TGCGCCAGCAGCCAAGTGGAGCGTTCCGCCGGGAATGAGCAGTACTTC
CASSQVERSAGNEQYF
>once|.|TRBJ1-1|TRBV7-2
TGTGCCAGCAGCCAACGGCGGGGAACCCCGGAAGCTTTCTTT
CASSQRRGTPEAFF
>.|TRBD1|TRBJ1-2|TRBV3-1
TGTGCCAGCAGCCGACAACCGGGACAGGGTTCTGGCTACACCTTC
CASSRQPGQGSGYTF
>.|TRBD1|TRBJ1-6|TRBV20-1
TGCAGTGCTAGTTTGCCAGGGGGCAGGAATTCACCCCTCCACTTT
CSASLPGGRNSPLHF
>.|.|TRBJ2-1|TRBV5-1
TGCGCCAGCAGCAGCCCTACGTTGCACCCTGAGCAGTTCTTC
CASSSPTLHPEQFF
>.|TRBD1|TRBJ2-7|TRBV4-1
TGCGCCAGCAGCCAAGCCCCACAGGGGAGAAGCTACGAGCAGTACTTC
CASSQAPQGRSYEQYF
>.|TRBD1|TRBJ2-2|TRBV7-2
TGTGCCAGCAGCTCAAGAGGGGGCGACACCGGGGAGCTGTTTTTT
CASSSRGGDTGELFF
>.|TRBD1|TRBJ1-2|TRBV10-3
TGTGCCATCAGTGAGTCGGACAGGGCGGTCGGCTACACCTTC
CAISESDRAVGYTF
>.|TRBD1|TRBJ1-1|TRBV20-1
TGCAGTGCTAGGGACTACAGGGGAAGAACCACTGAAGCTTTCTTT
CSARDYRGRTTEAFF
>.|TRBD1|TRBJ1-2|TRBV7-9
TGTGCCAGCAGCTTAGACGACAGGGTCTATGGCTACACCTTC
CASSLDDRVYGYTF
>many|TRBD1|TRBJ2-7|TRBV6-6
TGTGCCAGCAGTTACTCGAGACAGGGGGGTTCCTACGAGCAGTACTTC
CASSYSRQGGSYEQYF
>.|.|TRBJ2-2|TRBV15
TGTGCCACCAGCAGTCTGACCGGGGAGCTGTTTTTT
CATSSLTGELFF
>once|.|TRBJ2-3|TRBV28
TGTGCCAGCAGTTTACGGGCAGGGTTTCCCACAGATACGCAGTATTTT
CASSLRAGFPTDTQYF
>once|.|TRBJ2-5|TRBV20-1
TGCAGTGCTAGAGGGTGGAGCGGGCCGCCCTTCCAGAAGACCCAGTACTTC
CSARGWSGPPFQKTQYF
>few|.|TRBJ2-1|TRBV4-3
TGCGCCAGCAGCCAGTCGGCCGGTCGCCTAAACAATGAGCAGTTCTTC
CASSQSAGRLNNEQFF
>.|TRBD1|TRBJ2-2|TRBV6-1
TGTGCCACCACCGGGGGACAGGGAAGTATAGGAGGGATCACCGGGGAGCTGTTTTTT
CATTGGQGSIGGITGELFF
>.|.|TRBJ1-2|TRBV6-2/TRBV6-3
TGTGCCAGCAGTTTGGAGACAGGACACTATGGCTACACCTTC
CASSLETGHYGYTF
>many|TRBD1|TRBJ1-1|TRBV6-5
TGTGCCAGCAGTTCGGGACAGGGGGCTGGAAACACTGAAGCTTTCTTT
CASSSGQGAGNTEAFF
>few|.|TRBJ2-7|TRBV7-2
TGTGCCAGCAGCTTAGGAAAAGGACAGCCCTACGAGCAGTACTTC
CASSLGKGQPYEQYF
>once|.|TRBJ1-1|TRBV27
TGTGCCAGCAGTTCCTGGGGGGGAGGGAACACTGAAGCTTTCTTT
CASSSWGGGNTEAFF
>.|.|TRBJ2-7|TRBV4-1
TGCGCCAGCAGCCAAGCTCATTTTGCTCTTGGGTCCTACGAGCAGTACTTC
CASSQAHFALGSYEQYF